This T cell receptor beta chain stems from a study of T cell responses to AZD1222 COVID-19 vaccine. Assay: immunoSEQ multiplex PCR; the TCRdb copy retains only in-frame clones and omits some. The sample consists of about 170,000 clones, 93% of them appearing once. Per germline, CDR1 ENHRY and CDR2 SYGVKD. Deletions cut 6 bases from V and 3 bases from J, with 11 bases between. The CDR3 is made up of 14 amino acids. General study results and limits: Only a handful of AZD1222 recipients, roughly 6 in all, had baseline seropositivity.

This clone was found a few times. Its antigen remains unknown. The sequence was collected from an adult in good health. This specimen consisted of peripheral blood, obtained on day 0 of AZD1222 vaccination. The chain has TRBV10-3 and TRBJ2-2; no definite D call. CDR3 nucleotides: TGTGCCATCAGGGACGGTTGGGACACCGGGGAGCTGTTTTTT. The encoded protein is CAIRDGWDTGELFF.